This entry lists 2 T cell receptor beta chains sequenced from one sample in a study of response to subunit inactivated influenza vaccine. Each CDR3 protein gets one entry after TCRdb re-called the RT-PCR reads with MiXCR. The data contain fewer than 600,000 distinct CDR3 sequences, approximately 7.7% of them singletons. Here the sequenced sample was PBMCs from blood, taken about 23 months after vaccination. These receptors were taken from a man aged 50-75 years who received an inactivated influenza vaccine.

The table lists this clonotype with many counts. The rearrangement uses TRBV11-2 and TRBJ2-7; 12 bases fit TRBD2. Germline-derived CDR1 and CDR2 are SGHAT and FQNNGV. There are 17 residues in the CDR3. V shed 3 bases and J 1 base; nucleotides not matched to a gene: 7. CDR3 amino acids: CASSLTSGRGTSYEQYF. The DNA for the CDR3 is TGTGCCAGCAGCTTGACTAGCGGGAGAGGTACATCCTACGAGCAGTACTTC. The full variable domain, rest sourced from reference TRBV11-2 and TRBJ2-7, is EAGVAQSPRYKIIEKRQSVAFWCNPISGHATLYWYQQILGQGPKLLIQFQNNGVVDDSQLPKDRFSAERLKGVDSTLKIQPAKLEDSAVYLCASSLTSGRGTSYEQYFGPGTRLTVT.

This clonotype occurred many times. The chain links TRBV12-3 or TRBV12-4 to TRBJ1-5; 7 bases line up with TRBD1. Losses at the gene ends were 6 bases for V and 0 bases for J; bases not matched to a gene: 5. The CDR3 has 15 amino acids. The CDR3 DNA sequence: TGTGCCAGCAGCTCGACAGGGTATAGCAATCAGCCCCAGCATTTT. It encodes CASSSTGYSNQPQHF.